A single sample is the source of the 12 T cell receptor beta chains below, sequenced in a study of a mutant IDH1 vaccine in newly diagnosed glioma. Libraries were prepared by immunoSEQ multiplex PCR; TCRdb keeps only in-frame clonotypes and omits some of them. This sample carries 68,000 or so clones, approximately 85% of them seen once, and the ten largest clones take about 7.5%. Time point given: baseline, week 1 (first vaccination visit). Treatment: pre-vaccination baseline after standard-of-care therapy. The sequences come from PBMCs, collected from a glioma patient treated with radiotherapy, temozolomide or both. These receptors all come from a man aged 50 to 60 with glioma.

This clone was seen a handful of times. The V gene is TRBV13, the J gene TRBJ2-3, with 11 bases matching TRBD1. V lost 0 bases to trimming and J lost 6 bases; unmatched junction nucleotides: 2. The V gene's germline CDR1 is PRHDT and CDR2 FYEKMQ (reference sequence). The CDR3 sequence is 15 residues long. The CDR3 DNA reads as TGTGCCAGCAGCTTAGGAGGGACAGGGGGGGATACGCAGTATTTT. Protein product: CASSLGGTGGDTQYF.

The rearrangement uses TRBV2 and TRBJ1-4, with TRBD1 identical over 8 bases. The CDR3 covers 14 residues. The junction had 3 bases not matched to a gene; V was cut back by 3 bases and J by 6 bases. Germline assignment: CDR1 SNHLY and CDR2 FYNNEI. In DNA, the CDR3 is TGTGCCAGCAGTGACCAGGGGGCGGATGAAAAACTGTTTTTT. It encodes CASSDQGADEKLFF.

The CDR3 nucleotides are TGCGCCAGCAGCCAAGCGGACAGGGTGGGCGAGCAGTACTTC. As protein: CASSQADRVGEQYF. The chain uses TRBV5-1 and TRBJ2-7, with 8 bases matching TRBD1. The germline gives CDR1 SGHRS, CDR2 YFSETQ. With V trimmed by 4 bases and J by 6 bases, 9 bases remained unmatched. The CDR3 is 14 amino acids.

V gene TRBV5-4 combines with J gene TRBJ2-1; a possible D gene is TRBD2 (7 bases). The CDR3 loop spans 13 amino acids. The ends were cut back, 2 bases at V and 9 bases at J, with 12 bases in the middle. Per the germline V gene, CDR1 is SGHNT and CDR2 is YYREEE (reference sequence). The CDR3 coding sequence is TGTGCCAGCAGCTTACAGGGCGGGGGTGAGCAGTTCTTC. Its protein product is CASSLQGGGEQFF.

V is TRBV6-5 and J is TRBJ2-7, with 7 bases that match TRBD1. Trimming took 6 bases from V and 6 from J; bases not matched to a gene: 11. CDR3 length equals 14 residues. From germline, CDR1 is MNHEY and CDR2 SVGAGI. CDR3 DNA sequence: TGTGCCAGCAGACCCGAGACAGGGCGGTTCGAGCAGTACTTC. This encodes CASRPETGRFEQYF.

The rearrangement uses TRBV5-1 and TRBJ1-6, with D possibly matching TRBD1 (5 bases). This CDR3 region has 15 residues. Trimming took off 6 bases at V and 4 bases at J, with 14 bases between the two ends. Germline V gives CDR1 SGHRS, CDR2 YFSETQ. CDR3 sequence reads: CASTPGAGYNSPLHF. Written as DNA, the CDR3 is TGCGCCAGCACGCCCGGGGCAGGTTATAATTCACCCCTCCACTTT.

The chain uses TRBV29-1 and TRBJ2-2; 13 bases are shared with TRBD2. V shed 5 bases, J shed 6 bases, and the junction held 12 bases outside the gene matches. CDR3 length: 17 residues. Germline CDR1 reads SQVTM; CDR2 reads ANQGSEA. In DNA, the CDR3 is TGCAGCGTTCCGCGGGATACTAGCGGGGGGGTGTCCGGGGAGCTGTTTTTT. It yields the protein CSVPRDTSGGVSGELFF.

The genes are TRBV6-6 and TRBJ1-2; D unclear. Trimming removed 2 bases at V and 7 bases at J, with 8 bases between. The germline CDR1 and CDR2 sequences are MNHNY and SVGAGI (reference sequence). The CDR3 totals 12 residues. The CDR3 nucleotides read TGTGCCAGCAGTTACGGGGAGGGTGGCTACACCTTC. It specifies CASSYGEGGYTF.

V and J are TRBV7-8 and TRBJ1-4; maybe TRBD1 (6 bases). Trimming removed 5 bases at V and 8 bases at J, with 9 bases between. The CDR3 is made up of 12 amino acids. Germline assignment: CDR1 SGHVS and CDR2 FQNEAQ. The DNA of the CDR3 is TGTGCCAGCAGCCCGGACAGAGAAAAACTGTTTTTT. Translated, it gives CASSPDREKLFF.

In regard to this clone: This clone may be a read error of a much larger clone one base away. The chain links TRBV11-2 to TRBJ2-7; D is ambiguous. Trimming took 5 bases from V and 1 from J, leaving 3 bases between them. Per the germline V gene, CDR1 is SGHAT and CDR2 is FQNNGV. The length of the CDR3 is 11 residues. The CDR3 bases are TGTGCCAGCAGCCCTTCCTACGAGCAGTACTTC. Encoded protein: CASSPSYEQYF.

This clone was found a few times. This sequence joins TRBV28 and TRBJ2-1; 10 bases line up with TRBD1. CDR1 is MDHEN, CDR2 SYDVKM, per germline. This CDR3 comprises 15 residues. V shed 5 bases, J shed 7 bases, and the junction held 8 bases outside the gene matches. The CDR3 is CASSPETGGRNEQFF. The DNA of the CDR3 is TGTGCCAGCAGTCCCGAGACAGGGGGCAGGAATGAGCAGTTCTTC.

The chain has TRBV2 and TRBJ1-5; the D gene is possibly TRBD1 (5 bases). With 7 bases removed from V and 6 bases from J, the gap between germline ends came to 16 bases. There are 14 residues in the CDR3. Germline V lookup: CDR1 SNHLY, CDR2 FYNNEI. CDR3 amino acids: CASNPGPRSQPQHF. The CDR3 coding sequence is TGTGCCAGCAACCCGGGACCTAGGAGTCAGCCCCAGCATTTT.